These 8 T cell receptor beta chains were sequenced from one sample in a study of identifying expanded T cells in peripheral blood. Clones were sequenced by immunoSEQ multiplex PCR, and TCRdb holds only the in-frame ones, with some missing. The data hold roughly 75,000 clones, with roughly 90% observed a single time. The sequenced sample was blood. These receptors were collected from a person aged 18 to 75 in good health.

The rearrangement joins TRBV15 to TRBJ2-5; 7 bases line up with TRBD1. J gave up 4 bases and V 0 bases, and 5 bases lay outside the gene matches. The CDR3 runs 15 residues. The germline gives CDR1 LNHNV, CDR2 YYDKDF (reference sequence). CDR3 DNA sequence: TGTGCCACCAGCAGAGATCCAGGGGGAGTAGAGACCCAGTACTTC. Translation: CATSRDPGGVETQYF. The full variable domain, with the rest looked up from reference TRBV15 and TRBJ2-5, is DAMVIQNPRYQVTQFGKPVTLSCSQTLNHNVMYWYQQKSSQAPKLLFHYYDKDFNNEADTPDNFQSRRPNTSFCFLDIRSPGLGDTAMYLCATSRDPGGVETQYFGPGTRLLVL.

The V gene is TRBV28, the J gene TRBJ2-3, with TRBD2 as a possible D gene (6 bases). V shed 6 bases and J shed 5 bases, with 24 bases lying between them. Germline V gene lookup returns CDR1 MDHEN and CDR2 SYDVKM. The CDR3 runs 17 residues. In DNA, the CDR3 is TGTGCCAGCAGCCCCCTTACCGGGACTGGGGGGAGAGATACGCAGTATTTT. Translated, it gives CASSPLTGTGGRDTQYF. Full variable domain (outside the CDR3, taken from reference TRBV28 and TRBJ2-3): DVKVTQSSRYLVKRTGEKVFLECVQDMDHENMFWYRQDPGLGLRLIYFSYDVKMKEKGDIPEGYSVSREKKERFSLILESASTNQTSMYLCASSPLTGTGGRDTQYFGPGTRLTVL.

The chain carries TRBV2 and TRBJ2-5; unclear D gene. The DNA end is more similar to TRBJ2-7, so the J call may be wrong. The CDR3 runs to 15 residues. CDR1 is SNHLY and CDR2 is FYNNEI in the germline V gene. For the CDR3, the DNA is TGTGCCAGCAGTGAAGCGTCAGTGGTGACCTACGAGCAGTACTTC. Translated: CASSEASVVTYEQYF.

The chain uses TRBV6-5 and TRBJ2-5; D perhaps matches TRBD2 (6 bases). Looked up from germline, CDR1 is MNHEY and CDR2 is SVGAGI. The CDR3 sequence is 16 residues long. The V gene lost 2 bases and the J gene lost 2 bases, with 15 bases spanning the gap. The CDR3 DNA sequence: TGTGCCAGCAGTTACCGCTCACTAGCCCTACAAGAGACCCAGTACTTC. This sequence encodes CASSYRSLALQETQYF.

This clone was counted a single time. This sequence joins TRBV12-5 and TRBJ2-3; D unclear. V shed 7 bases and J shed 2 bases, with 10 bases lying between them. The CDR3 runs to 13 residues. Germline V lookup: CDR1 LGHNT, CDR2 FRNRAP. CDR3 nucleotide sequence: TGTGCTAGTGAAAGGGATTCCACAGATACGCAGTATTTT. This translates into CASERDSTDTQYF.

This clone is a singleton in its sample. The chain combines TRBV27 with TRBJ2-3; D gene ambiguous. The V end was cut by 3 bases, the J end by 4 bases, with 8 bases between. The CDR3 spans 13 residues. Germline V CDR1 and CDR2: MNHEY, SMNVEV (reference sequence). CDR3 nucleotide sequence: TGTGCCAGCAGTTTCTCCCCCGCAGATACGCAGTATTTT. It encodes CASSFSPADTQYF.

The rearrangement links TRBV10-3 to TRBJ2-5; no clear D. The V end lost 5 bases, the J end lost 4 bases, and 8 bases lay between the germline ends. This CDR3 has 12 amino acids. The germline gives CDR1 ENHRY, CDR2 SYGVKD. CDR3 sequence: CAISRSGETQYF. The CDR3 coding sequence is TGTGCCATCAGTCGGTCCGGAGAGACCCAGTACTTC.

The chain links TRBV7-2 to TRBJ2-3, with 11 bases identical to TRBD2. In germline, CDR1 is SGHTA, CDR2 FQGNSA. V shed 5 bases, J shed 0 bases, and the junction held 4 bases outside the gene matches. The CDR3 length is 16 residues. The CDR3: CASSKLAGVSTDTQYF. In nucleotides, the CDR3 is TGTGCCAGCAGCAAACTAGCGGGGGTTAGCACAGATACGCAGTATTTT. The variable domain in full, completed from reference TRBV7-2 and TRBJ2-3, reads GAGVSQSPSNKVTEKGKDVELRCDPISGHTALYWYRQSLGQGLEFLIYFQGNSAPDKSGLPSDRFSAERTGGSVSTLTIQRTQQEDSAVYLCASSKLAGVSTDTQYFGPGTRLTVL.